Presented here are 8 T cell receptor beta chains from one specimen sequenced in a study of spatial heterogeneity in lung cancer. From the 5' RACE reads, TCRdb called clonotypes with MiXCR, one entry per CDR3 protein. The sample has around 19,000 distinct CDR3 sequences, around 21% seen once. Time point meaning: sample taken at primary tumor resection. Unsorted whole RNA samples from tumor, nontumor lung or frozen PBMC were sequenced. This material consisted of PBMCs, taken at surgery. These receptors were taken from a female donor with early-stage non-small cell lung cancer.

In this sample, this clonotype turned up many times. The chain combines TRBV7-2 with TRBJ1-6; TRBD1 matches 7 bases. The CDR3 spans 15 residues. With 4 bases clipped from V and 5 bases from J, the junction kept 5 bases outside the gene matches. Germline V gene lookup returns CDR1 SGHTA and CDR2 FQGNSA. The CDR3 DNA follows: TGTGCCAGCAGCTATGGGACAGCCGATAATTCACCCCTCCACTTT. Residues: CASSYGTADNSPLHF.

This clonotype qualifies as medium-sized. The CDR3 reads CASSLRSGANTGELFF. CDR3 nucleotide sequence: TGTGCCAGCAGCTTAAGGAGCGGCGCGAACACCGGGGAGCTGTTTTTT. The V call is TRBV7-2, the J call TRBJ2-2; TRBD2 might be the D (5 bases). With 2 bases removed from V and 0 bases from J, the gap between germline ends came to 10 bases. The CDR3 contains 16 residues. Looked up from germline, CDR1 is SGHTA and CDR2 is FQGNSA. Full variable domain (outside the CDR3, taken from reference TRBV7-2 and TRBJ2-2): GAGVSQSPSNKVTEKGKDVELRCDPISGHTALYWYRQSLGQGLEFLIYFQGNSAPDKSGLPSDRFSAERTGGSVSTLTIQRTQQEDSAVYLCASSLRSGANTGELFFGEGSRLTVL.

The rearrangement joins TRBV3-1 to TRBJ1-2; no clear D. The CDR3 totals 14 residues. Trimming cost V 1 base and J 8 bases, with 14 bases left between them. The germline V gene encodes CDR1 LGHDT and CDR2 YNNKEL (reference sequence). The CDR3: CASSQVPSAHGYTF. The CDR3 DNA is TGTGCCAGCAGCCAAGTCCCGTCTGCTCACGGCTACACCTTC.

This clonotype has ten or more counts. The genes are TRBV10-2 and TRBJ1-5, with D maybe TRBD1 (5 bases). Trimming shortened V by 1 base and J by 3 bases, and 13 bases separated the two germline ends. CDR1 is WSHSY, CDR2 SAAADI, per germline. The CDR3 is 16 residues long. CDR3 sequence reads: CASSEWAQGINQPQHF. CDR3 nucleotide sequence: TGCGCCAGCAGTGAGTGGGCCCAGGGTATCAATCAGCCCCAGCATTTT.

V gene TRBV4-2 combines with J gene TRBJ1-5; 7 bases fit TRBD1. Per germline, CDR1 LGHNA and CDR2 YNFKEQ. CDR3 length: 16 amino acids. V gave up 0 bases and J gave up 2 bases; unmatched junction bases: 4. The DNA for the CDR3 is TGTGCCAGCAGCCAAGACTTAGGACAGGGCAATCAGCCCCAGCATTTT. Protein sequence: CASSQDLGQGNQPQHF.

This clonotype came up a few times. J is TRBJ2-5 and V is TRBV4-3; D call uncertain. From germline, CDR1 is LGHNA and CDR2 YSLEER. V lost 1 base and J lost 4, with 13 bases in between. The CDR3 has 15 amino acids. The CDR3 sequence is CASSQGWGTIETQYF. CDR3 sequence (DNA): TGCGCCAGCAGCCAAGGTTGGGGAACCATAGAGACCCAGTACTTC.

This clonotype was detected once. The chain joins TRBV7-9 to TRBJ1-2, with TRBD1 matching 8 bases. Germline CDR1 is SEHNR and CDR2 is FQNEAQ (reference sequence). This CDR3 is built from 13 residues. Trimming took 5 bases from V and 4 from J; bases not matched to a gene: 3. The CDR3 region is CASSPDRAYGYTF. In DNA form, the CDR3 reads TGTGCCAGCAGCCCGGACAGGGCCTATGGCTACACCTTC.

This clonotype was picked up many times. This rearrangement joins TRBV6-2 or TRBV6-3 to TRBJ2-7; a possible D gene is TRBD1 (5 bases). The CDR3 is 15 amino acids. The ends were cut back, 3 bases at V and 2 bases at J, with 14 bases in the middle. The V gene's germline CDR1 is MNHEY and CDR2 SVGEGT. The CDR3 DNA follows: TGTGCCAGCAGTTATTCGACAGACTCTACCTACGAGCAGTACTTC. As protein: CASSYSTDSTYEQYF.